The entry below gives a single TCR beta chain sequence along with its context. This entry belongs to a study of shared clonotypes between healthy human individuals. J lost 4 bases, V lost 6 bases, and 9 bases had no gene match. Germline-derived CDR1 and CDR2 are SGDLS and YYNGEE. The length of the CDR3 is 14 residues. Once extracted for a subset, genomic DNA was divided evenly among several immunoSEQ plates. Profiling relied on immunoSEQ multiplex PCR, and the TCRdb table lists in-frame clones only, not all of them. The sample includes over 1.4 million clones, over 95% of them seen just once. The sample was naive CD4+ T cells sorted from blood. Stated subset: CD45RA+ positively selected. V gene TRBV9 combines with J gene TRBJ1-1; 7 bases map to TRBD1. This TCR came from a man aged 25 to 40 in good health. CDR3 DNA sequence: TGTGCCAGCACCGGGGACAGCCGGCCCACTGAAGCTTTCTTT. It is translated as CASTGDSRPTEAFF. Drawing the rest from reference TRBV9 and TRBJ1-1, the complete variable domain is DSGVTQTPKHLITATGQRVTLRCSPRSGDLSVYWYQQSLDQGLQFLIQYYNGEERAKGNILERFSAQQFPDLHSELNLSSLELGDSALYFCASTGDSRPTEAFFGQGTRLTVV.